This T cell receptor (beta chain) came from a study of blood T cell repertoires in COVID-19. Across the study: PBMCs, B-cell-depleted T cells, or T cells were the source of the cDNA or gDNA that made up the material.

The germline CDR1 and CDR2 sequences are SGHDN and FVKESK. This CDR3 has 11 residues. V lost 3 bases, J lost 11 bases, and 10 bases lay in between. Only in-frame clones appear in the TCRdb table, and some are missing; sequencing was by immunoSEQ multiplex PCR. The sample records about 90,000 clones, 80% to 90% being singletons. Followed over time, Seattle patients had been enrolled while infection was active. The chain couples TRBV14 to TRBJ1-1, with a weak D call TRBD1 (6 bases). The sequencing input was peripheral blood. This clonotype was sampled from a middle-aged man with COVID-19, enrolled during active disease. The CDR3 bases are TGTGCCAGCAGCCAGGGACATGGGGCTTTCTTT. This translates into CASSQGHGAFF.